The 16 T cell receptor beta chains reported below all come from one sample, sequenced in a study of blood T cell repertoires in COVID-19. Profiling relied on immunoSEQ multiplex PCR, and the TCRdb table lists in-frame clones only, not all of them. The table includes about 170,000 clones, more than 70% detected once. The sequencing sample was made of PBMCs or T cells enriched from blood (not recorded which). Every receptor here comes from a woman in her forties or fifties in a cohort exposed to, infected with or recovered from COVID-19 (not recorded which).

This clone was detected a few times. The genes are TRBV2 and TRBJ1-5, with unresolved D. The CDR3 sequence is 13 residues long. The V end lost 6 bases, the J end lost 0 bases, and 6 bases lay between the germline ends. Per germline, CDR1 SNHLY and CDR2 FYNNEI. The CDR3 spells CASREISNQPQHF. The DNA of the CDR3 is TGTGCCAGCAGAGAGATTAGCAATCAGCCCCAGCATTTT. Looking up the rest from reference TRBV2 and TRBJ1-5 gives the full variable domain: EPEVTQTPSHQVTQMGQEVILRCVPISNHLYFYWYRQILGQKVEFLVSFYNNEISEKSEIFDDQFSVERPDGSNFTLKIRSTKLEDSAMYFCASREISNQPQHFGDGTRLSIL.

The chain recombines TRBV29-1 with TRBJ2-7, with TRBD2 as a possible D gene (6 bases). The CDR3 extends over 13 amino acids. V shed 4 bases and J shed 0 bases, with 10 bases lying between them. CDR1 is SQVTM, CDR2 ANQGSEA, per germline. The CDR3: CSVVPGDSYEQYF. The CDR3 DNA sequence: TGCAGCGTTGTACCGGGAGACTCCTACGAGCAGTACTTC.

V and J are TRBV13 and TRBJ2-5; 9 bases agree with TRBD1. V lost 6 bases, J lost 6 bases, and 5 bases stayed unmatched. CDR1 is PRHDT and CDR2 is FYEKMQ in the germline V gene (reference sequence). This CDR3 is 13 amino acids long. The CDR3 sequence is CASSRDREQTQYF. The CDR3 DNA sequence: TGTGCCAGCAGTCGGGACAGGGAACAGACCCAGTACTTC.

The chain is built from TRBV7-3 and TRBJ2-7, with 7 nucleotides matching TRBD2. The ends lost 0 bases at V and 3 bases at J; junction bases unmatched: 11. Germline CDR1 SGHTA, CDR2 FQGTGA. This CDR3 is 17 amino acids long. As DNA, the CDR3 is TGTGCCAGCAGCTTAACCGTTCCCGGGAGCGGGATCTACGAGCAGTACTTC. This encodes CASSLTVPGSGIYEQYF. Based on the CDR3 plus reference TRBV7-3 and TRBJ2-7, the full variable domain is GAGVSQTPSNKVTEKGKYVELRCDPISGHTALYWYRQSLGQGPEFLIYFQGTGAADDSGLPNDRFFAVRPEGSVSTLKIQRTERGDSAVYLCASSLTVPGSGIYEQYFGPGTRLTVT.

This chain connects TRBV16 to TRBJ2-4, with a weak D call TRBD1 (6 bases). V was shortened by 4 bases and J by 7 bases, with 23 bases between the two germline ends. There are 17 residues in the CDR3. Germline V lookup: CDR1 KGHSY, CDR2 FQNENV. The CDR3 sequence is CASSPGQSGRLKNIQYF. The CDR3 DNA sequence: TGTGCCAGCAGCCCTGGACAGTCCGGTCGTCTAAAGAACATTCAGTACTTC. Using reference TRBV16 and TRBJ2-4 for the parts outside the CDR3, the full variable domain is GEEVAQTPKHLVRGEGQKAKLYCAPIKGHSYVFWYQQVLKNEFKFLISFQNENVFDETGMPKERFSAKCLPNSPCSLEIQATKLEDSAVYFCASSPGQSGRLKNIQYFGAGTRLSVL.

CDR3 sequence: CASSPRTGEETQYF. The DNA of the CDR3 is TGTGCCAGCTCACCGAGGACAGGGGAAGAGACCCAGTACTTC. The V gene is TRBV18, the J gene TRBJ2-5; 9 bases are a match to TRBD1. The CDR3 has 14 residues. V lost 3 bases to trimming and J lost 3 bases; unmatched junction nucleotides: 2. The germline V gene encodes CDR1 KGHSH and CDR2 LQKENI. The variable domain in full, completed from reference TRBV18 and TRBJ2-5, reads NAGVMQNPRHLVRRRGQEARLRCSPMKGHSHVYWYRQLPEEGLKFMVYLQKENIIDESGMPKERFSAEFPKEGPSILRIQQVVRGDSAAYFCASSPRTGEETQYFGPGTRLLVL.

This clone was seen only a few times. CDR3 nucleotide sequence: TGTGCCACCGCCGGGACTAGCGGGAGCATCTCCTACGAGCAGTACTTC. Translated: CATAGTSGSISYEQYF. This chain joins TRBV10-3 and TRBJ2-7; 14 bases are shared with TRBD2. From germline, CDR1 is ENHRY and CDR2 SYGVKD. V gave up 10 bases and J gave up 0 bases; unmatched junction bases: 8. CDR3 length equals 16 residues.

CDR3 sequence reads: CASQRGETQYF. In nucleotides, the CDR3 is TGTGCCTCCCAAAGAGGGGAGACCCAGTACTTC. This chain joins TRBV30 and TRBJ2-5; D perhaps matches TRBD2 (5 bases). The CDR3 spans 11 residues. V was pared by 7 bases and J by 5 bases, with 11 bases between. Germline V gene lookup returns CDR1 GTSNPN and CDR2 SVGIG (reference sequence).

This clone has a handful of counts. The chain is built from TRBV18 and TRBJ2-2; a possible D gene is TRBD1 (6 bases). CDR1 KGHSH and CDR2 LQKENI come from the germline V gene. CDR3 length: 13 amino acids. V was shortened by 6 bases and J by 3 bases, with 8 bases between the two germline ends. The CDR3 loop reads CASSRQDTGELFF. The DNA of the CDR3 is TGTGCCAGCTCCCGACAGGACACCGGGGAGCTGTTTTTT.

This chain links TRBV5-1 with TRBJ1-3; TRBD1 might be the D (6 bases). Trimming took 3 bases from V and 2 from J, leaving 18 bases between them. The germline gives CDR1 SGHRS, CDR2 YFSETQ. This CDR3 is 17 amino acids long. CDR3: CASSSYPLGQTGNTIYF. The CDR3 DNA reads as TGCGCCAGCAGCTCATACCCGCTTGGACAGACTGGAAACACCATATATTTT.

Written as DNA, the CDR3 is TGTGCCAGCAGCCAAAATATAGATTCCGGTGAGCAGTTCTTC. Translating it yields CASSQNIDSGEQFF. The chain has TRBV3-1 (or the pseudogene TRBV3-2) and TRBJ2-1; D is undetermined. Trimming left V 2 bases short and J 9 bases short, with 14 bases between. From germline, CDR1 is LGHDT and CDR2 YNNKEL (reference sequence). CDR3 length: 14 residues.

V and J are TRBV5-4 and TRBJ2-2; TRBD2 matches 11 bases. The V and J ends lost 4 bases and 3 bases, in that order; junction bases with no gene match: 11. Germline V gene sequence: CDR1 SGHNT, CDR2 YYREEE (reference sequence). The CDR3 extends over 18 amino acids. Written as DNA, the CDR3 is TGTGCCAGCAGCCCTGGGGGTAGCGGGGGGGCCGACACCGGGGAGCTGTTTTTT. Protein product: CASSPGGSGGADTGELFF.

CDR3 protein: CASSGSLGARGYTF. CDR3 DNA: TGTGCCAGCAGTGGCTCCCTGGGGGCCAGGGGCTACACCTTC. The chain is built from TRBV2 and TRBJ1-2; D might be TRBD1 (6 bases). This CDR3 has 14 amino acids. Trimming shortened V by 4 bases and J by 8 bases, and 17 bases separated the two germline ends. Germline V lookup: CDR1 SNHLY, CDR2 FYNNEI.

The chain is built from TRBV3-1 (or the pseudogene TRBV3-2) and TRBJ2-2, with TRBD1 matching 8 bases. Germline loops: CDR1 LGHDT, CDR2 YNNKEL (reference sequence). V gave up 4 bases and J gave up 4 bases; unmatched junction bases: 5. This CDR3 is 15 amino acids long. The CDR3 loop reads CASSLGQGGTGELFF. In DNA form, the CDR3 reads TGTGCCAGCAGCCTTGGACAGGGAGGCACCGGGGAGCTGTTTTTT.

The chain employs TRBV10-3 and TRBJ2-6; TRBD1 matches at 7 bases. The V gene's germline CDR1 is ENHRY and CDR2 SYGVKD. CDR3 length: 19 amino acids. The junction had 11 bases not matched to a gene; V was cut back by 3 bases and J by 0 bases. CDR3 nucleotides: TGTGCCATCAGTGACACTAATACAGGGGTGGACTCTGGGGCCAACGTCCTGACTTTC. Translating it yields CAISDTNTGVDSGANVLTF.

The chain combines TRBV7-2 with TRBJ2-5, with a possible D match to TRBD2 (5 bases). This CDR3 contains 13 residues. V was trimmed by 7 bases and J by 3 bases, leaving 12 bases between them. Germline assignment: CDR1 SGHTA and CDR2 FQGNSA. CDR3 sequence (DNA): TGTGCCAGCAACTCGCGGGCAAAAGAGACCCAGTACTTC. Its translation: CASNSRAKETQYF. The full variable domain, with the rest looked up from reference TRBV7-2 and TRBJ2-5, is GAGVSQSPSNKVTEKGKDVELRCDPISGHTALYWYRQSLGQGLEFLIYFQGNSAPDKSGLPSDRFSAERTGGSVSTLTIQRTQQEDSAVYLCASNSRAKETQYFGPGTRLLVL.